This T cell receptor (beta chain) was recorded in a study of blood T cell repertoires in COVID-19. The table came from immunoSEQ multiplex PCR; TCRdb's copy has only in-frame clones and leaves some out. Here the sample spans a few hundred thousand clones, roughly 87% being singletons. Germline CDR1 reads SEHNR; CDR2 reads FQNEAQ (reference sequence). The CDR3 loop spans 17 amino acids. The V gene end was trimmed by 3 bases and the J gene end by 6 bases; junction bases not matched to a gene: 12. This receptor was taken from a woman under 40 who had recovered from COVID-19. The chain combines TRBV7-9 with TRBJ1-5; 9 bases fit TRBD1. The source material was PBMCs or T cells enriched from blood (not recorded which). The CDR3 sequence: CASSFEAGTGLTQPQHF. Here the CDR3 DNA reads TGTGCCAGCAGCTTCGAGGCCGGGACAGGGTTGACTCAGCCCCAGCATTTT.